The source of this TCR beta chain is a study of blood T cell repertoires in COVID-19 (dated by TCRdb to the early 2020s). Turning to the overall study: Samples covering the acute and convalescent phases of COVID-19 were provided by collaborators in the United States, Italy and Spain. Samples came from the ongoing ImmuneRACE study (first 160 participants) plus 1,254 subjects from 6 global collaborators. A de-identified subject ID, COVID-19 status, age in years and sex were almost always included in the sample metadata. The material from the prospective study consisted of cDNA or gDNA derived from T cells, B-cell-depleted T cells, or PBMCs. Where available, HLA class I and class II types were taken from metadata supplied by the sample provider and were not determined by assay-based typing. Subjects who had been exposed to COVID-19, were actively infected with it, or had recovered from it provided the deeply sampled blood TCRbeta repertoires that made up the dataset. The repertoires were released in a freely available public database meant as a resource for research on the immune response to SARS-CoV-2. Findings and caveats that apply to the study as a whole: How much clinical and demographic metadata was included differed by source and by participant, and the metadata was provided uncurated.

Whole blood was collected in K2EDTA tubes by collaborating institutions according to the institutions' own protocols. For TCRbeta analysis, collaborators shipped samples as frozen whole blood, isolated PBMCs, or DNA extracted from either of those sample types. This clone was picked up one time. Its antigen is still unknown. Base quality data are lacking; no much larger clone is found one base away. For CDR1 and CDR2, the germline V gene lists SQVTM and ANQGSEA. The CDR3 contains 11 residues, cysteine and phenylalanine counted. Kept here is only the CDR3 DNA, which spans 33 bases and is read in frame from base 1. The junction shows trimming of 6 bases on V and 6 bases on J, plus 11 bases between the germline ends. TCRbeta CDR3 regions were amplified from genomic DNA using the immunoSEQ Assay, a bias-controlled multiplex PCR. On the study's bioinformatics: The number of nucleated cells in each sample was estimated from the amplification of reference gene primers within the assay. To quantify the absolute abundance of each unique TCRbeta CDR3 rearrangement, sequence reads were collapsed and filtered. For each sample, productive Simpson clonality was calculated as the square root of Simpson's diversity index across productive rearrangements. TCRdb provides this immuneACCESS table in a form limited to in-frame rearrangements. Some clones are lacking; in checked studies, under half of them reflect an unresolved V gene, and why the rest are absent is not known. V and J calls plus clone size are reproduced from that table; the DNA served to infer D and trimming. The sample table records 110,000 to 150,000 clones; roughly 84% of these occur just once. Approximately 8% of the sample lies in the top ten.

This sequence uses TRBV29-1 and TRBJ1-2; the best D guess is TRBD1, with 6 bases matching. The sequence came from a human donor in a cohort sampled during active COVID-19. Material for sequencing was peripheral blood. The DNA reads TGCAGCGTACAGGGAACGGATGGCTACACCTTC. Its coded protein is CSVQGTDGYTF.